This T cell receptor beta chain originates from a study of blood T cell repertoires in COVID-19 (dated by TCRdb to 2020 to 2021). Looking at the study overall: Samples covering the acute and convalescent phases of COVID-19 were provided by collaborators in the United States, Italy and Spain. The prospective study material was composed of cDNA or gDNA derived from T cells, B-cell-depleted T cells, or PBMCs. Subjects who had been exposed to COVID-19, were actively infected with it, or had recovered from it provided the deeply sampled blood TCRbeta repertoires that made up the dataset. The repertoires were made available in a free public database intended to serve as a resource for research on the immune response to SARS-CoV-2. The samples were drawn from the first 160 participants of the ongoing ImmuneRACE study and from 1,254 subjects provided by 6 global collaborators. Nearly every sample came with metadata listing a de-identified subject ID, COVID-19 status, age in years and sex. Where available, HLA class I and class II types were taken from metadata supplied by the sample provider and were not determined by assay-based typing.

On the study overall, not on this receptor specifically: Clinical and demographic metadata were provided uncurated, with the amount varying by source and participant.

CDR1 SGHKS and CDR2 YYEKEE were looked up in the germline V gene (reference sequence). The cysteine opens and the phenylalanine closes a CDR3 of 16 amino acids. Only the CDR3 part of the read is kept: 48 bases, read in frame from the first base. Here V drops 4 bases and J drops 0 bases, and the junction holds 10 bases not matched to any gene. TCRbeta CDR3 regions were amplified from genomic DNA using the immunoSEQ Assay, a bias-controlled multiplex PCR. Concerning the study's data processing: Nucleated cell counts per sample were estimated from amplification of reference gene primers within the assay. To quantify the absolute abundance of each unique TCRbeta CDR3 rearrangement, sequence reads were collapsed and filtered. For each sample, productive Simpson clonality was calculated as the square root of Simpson's diversity index across productive rearrangements. TCRdb holds this immuneACCESS table with in-frame rearrangements only. Some clones are missing; in checked studies, unresolved V genes explain under half, and the rest has no known cause. V and J calls plus clone size are reproduced from that table; the DNA served to infer D and trimming. This sample comprises around 130,000 clones, approximately 90% of them detected only once. The ten largest account for roughly 18% of the sample.

Details on this clone: It lacks a known antigen. Within one base of it there is no much larger clone, and no base qualities were kept.

Collaborating institutions collected whole blood in K2EDTA tubes following their own protocols. For TCRbeta analysis, collaborators shipped samples as frozen whole blood, isolated PBMCs, or DNA extracted from either of those sample types. The source material was peripheral blood. This receptor was obtained from a man in his fifties or sixties with active or convalescent COVID-19. The chain was built from TRBV5-5 and TRBJ2-7; 7 central bases correspond to TRBD2. The nucleotide sequence is given as TGTGCCAGCAGCCAGCTTGGGGGGGTAAACTCCTACGAGCAGTACTTC. This codes for CASSQLGGVNSYEQYF.